This is a list of T cell receptor beta chains from one sample in a study of blood T cell repertoires in COVID-19. The protocol was immunoSEQ multiplex PCR, while the TCRdb copy is restricted to in-frame clones and leaves out a portion. The repertoire includes approximately 350,000 clones, roughly 90% of them detected once, and more than 1% sits in the top ten. Sequencing input: peripheral blood. The receptors were sampled from a man aged 35-49 years with acute or convalescent COVID-19. Each CDR3 is given with its conserved first and last residue. D genes are given only for firm matches. Clone size is shown for a subset of rows, as once, few, many or a class of expanded clone.

j_call v_call cdr3_length d_call clone_size cdr3_nt cdr3_aa
TRBJ1-6 TRBV6-2/TRBV6-3 14 NA NA TGTGCCAGCAGTTACGTGGCAGGCAATTCACCCCTCCACTTT CASSYVAGNSPLHF
TRBJ2-1 TRBV11-1 15 TRBD2 once TGTGCCAGCAGTCGTAGCGGGAGCACCTACAATGAGCAGTTCTTC CASSRSGSTYNEQFF
TRBJ2-1 TRBV19 15 NA NA TGTGCCAGTAGTATAGGCGTATACTCCTACAATGAGCAGTTCTTC CASSIGVYSYNEQFF
TRBJ2-7 TRBV14 16 TRBD1 once TGTGCCAGCAGCCAAGTATCCTACAGGGGGCTTTACGAGCAGTACTTC CASSQVSYRGLYEQYF
TRBJ2-1 TRBV7-6 12 NA NA TGTGCCAGCAGCTCACTCTTGGATGAGCAGTTCTTC CASSSLLDEQFF
TRBJ2-7 TRBV28 15 NA NA TGTGCCAGCAGTCTCTGGGCAGGGTCCCTTAGCGAGCAGTACTTC CASSLWAGSLSEQYF
TRBJ1-5 TRBV27 16 NA NA TGTGCCAGCGGGAATACAGGGTTGCTAGGCAATCAGCCCCAGCATTTT CASGNTGLLGNQPQHF
TRBJ2-7 TRBV11-2 15 NA NA TGTGCCAGCAGCTTAGGGGGGCGAAGCTCCTACGAGCAGTACTTC CASSLGGRSSYEQYF
TRBJ2-7 TRBV4-2 15 TRBD2 few TGTGCCAGCAGTCAACTAGCGGGGGGGAAATACGAGCAGTACTTC CASSQLAGGKYEQYF
TRBJ1-2 TRBV10-3 13 TRBD1 few TGTGCCTTACAGGGGTCGGGCCACTATGGCTACACCTTC CALQGSGHYGYTF
TRBJ1-3 TRBV5-1 16 TRBD1 NA TGCGCCAGCAGCTCGGGGACAGCCAACTCTGGAAACACCATATATTTT CASSSGTANSGNTIYF
TRBJ1-1 TRBV10-1 11 NA NA TGCGCCAGCAAGGAGGACACTGAAGCTTTCTTT CASKEDTEAFF
TRBJ2-7 TRBV9 15 NA NA TGTGCCAGCAGCGTAGAGGAGTACGGCCGTTGGGAGCAGTACTTC CASSVEEYGRWEQYF
TRBJ2-7 TRBV6-1 17 TRBD1 few TGTGCCAGCAGTGCCAGGGGGCGGGACAGCGTATCCTACGAGCAGTACTTC CASSARGRDSVSYEQYF
TRBJ1-2 TRBV25-1 13 TRBD1 NA TGTGCCAGCAGTCCCAGGGGGTCATATGGCTACACCTTC CASSPRGSYGYTF
TRBJ2-1 TRBV7-9 15 TRBD2 NA TGTGCCAGCAGCCCACCAGCGGGGCGGTTAAATGAGCAGTTCTTC CASSPPAGRLNEQFF
TRBJ2-7 TRBV28 15 TRBD1 NA TGTGCCAGCAGTTTCCAGACAGGGAGCCCCTACGAGCAGTACTTC CASSFQTGSPYEQYF
TRBJ2-3 TRBV6-2/TRBV6-3 14 TRBD1 NA TGTGCCAGCAGCGGGGACAGGGAAACAGATACGCAGTATTTT CASSGDRETDTQYF
TRBJ1-1 TRBV7-9 14 TRBD1 NA TGTGCCAGCAGCCTGGGACAGGGAAGCACTGAAGCTTTCTTT CASSLGQGSTEAFF
TRBJ1-3 TRBV7-9 17 TRBD1 NA TGTGCCAGCAGCTTACTAGGACAAGACAGGGTGGGAAACACCATATATTTT CASSLLGQDRVGNTIYF
TRBJ2-4 TRBV27 14 NA few TGTGCCAGCAGCCGCAGGGATACCAAAAACATTCAGTACTTC CASSRRDTKNIQYF
TRBJ1-3 TRBV7-2 15 NA few TGTGCCAGCAGCTTACTGGGGGCCGGGGGAAACACCATATATTTT CASSLLGAGGNTIYF
TRBJ2-5 TRBV3-1/TRBV3-2 14 NA NA TGTGCCAGCAGCCAAGGGAGTCGTGGAGAGACCCAGTACTTC CASSQGSRGETQYF
TRBJ1-2 TRBV2 15 NA NA TGTGCCAGCTCCAGTCGGGGGGCTACGGGGTATGGCTACACCTTC CASSSRGATGYGYTF
TRBJ1-1 TRBV6-5 12 NA NA TGTGCCAGCAGAACCGGGAACACTGAAGCTTTCTTT CASRTGNTEAFF
TRBJ1-5 TRBV7-8 14 TRBD1 NA TGTGCCAGCAGCCTGGGACAGCCCAATCAGCCCCAGCATTTT CASSLGQPNQPQHF